The sequence of this T cell receptor beta chain was determined in a study of OX40 agonist ivuxolimab in advanced cancers. Overall study: Melanoma, hepatocellular carcinoma, head and neck or renal cell cancer occurred in dose-escalation patients.

Assay: immunoSEQ multiplex PCR; the TCRdb copy retains only in-frame clones and omits some. The repertoire holds about 94,000 clones, over 75% seen once, with under 0.35% in the top ten. V was cut by 2 bases and J by 4 bases, with 6 bases left in between. Germline V gene lookup returns CDR1 GTSNPN and CDR2 SVGIG (reference sequence). The CDR3 loop spans 12 amino acids. The receptor's source is an adult with an advanced solid tumor such as melanoma, head and neck, liver or kidney cancer. The sample consisted of CD4+ or CD8+ T cells sorted from blood, taken in a trial of the OX40 agonist ivuxolimab. This chain uses TRBV30 with TRBJ1-5; no reliable D call. CDR3 DNA: TGTGCCTGGAGTTCCCTAAATCAGCCCCAGCATTTT. Its translation: CAWSSLNQPQHF.